The entry that follows covers one T cell receptor (beta chain) sequence. Its target is unknown. Germline is not matched at one junction end, which may reflect a read error. Germline CDR1 and CDR2: MNHNS and SASEGT. The CDR3 is 15 residues long. The method was immunoSEQ multiplex PCR; TCRdb's version includes in-frame clones alone and lacks a portion of them. Among 30,000 to 35,000 clones listed, around 95% were seen once. These data are taken from a study of circulating and synovial CD4+ cells in juvenile arthritis. Study conclusions and caveats: Bulk blood CD4 samples held at least an order of magnitude more or fewer genomes than CPL.

This chain uses TRBV6-1 with TRBJ2-1; 7 positions agree with TRBD1. Input material: CD4+ T cells from blood. This TCR derives from a human donor with juvenile idiopathic arthritis. CDR3 amino acids: CASSEADRKSNEQFF. As DNA, the CDR3 is TGTGCCAGCAGCGAAGCGGACAGGAAAAGCAATGAGCAGTTCTTC.